A single sample gave rise to the 20 T cell receptor beta chains below, sequenced in a study of T cell repertoires in cytomegalovirus infection. MiXCR, run by TCRdb on the reads, gives a single entry per CDR3 protein. The data contain 250,000 or so distinct CDR3 sequences, less than 9.5% of them singletons. The sample was PBMCs. These receptors were obtained from a human donor in good health (CMV status not recorded). Some clones in this sample may be carry-over from other donors' samples.

This clonotype was counted a few times. The chain joins TRBV11-2 to TRBJ2-3, with TRBD1 matching over 7 bases. The junction had 4 bases not matched to a gene; V was cut back by 3 bases and J by 4 bases. This CDR3 spans 14 amino acids. The V gene's germline CDR1 is SGHAT and CDR2 FQNNGV. The CDR3 DNA reads as TGTGCCAGCAGCTTCCCCGGGACAGCAGATACGCAGTATTTT. Translating it yields CASSFPGTADTQYF. The entire variable domain, with the rest obtained from reference TRBV11-2 and TRBJ2-3, is as follows: EAGVAQSPRYKIIEKRQSVAFWCNPISGHATLYWYQQILGQGPKLLIQFQNNGVVDDSQLPKDRFSAERLKGVDSTLKIQPAKLEDSAVYLCASSFPGTADTQYFGPGTRLTVL.

This clonotype was seen many times. The V and J genes are TRBV12-3 or TRBV12-4 and TRBJ1-1, with no clear D. The V end was cut by 8 bases, the J end by 3 bases, with 13 bases between. This CDR3 has 13 amino acids. The CDR3 loop reads CASGRSRDTEAFF. CDR3 in DNA: TGTGCCAGCGGGCGTAGCCGGGACACTGAAGCTTTCTTT.

As for this clonotype: A clone one base away is much larger, so this may be a read error. The chain combines TRBV12-3 or TRBV12-4 with TRBJ2-7; the D call may be TRBD1 or TRBD2 (5 bases each). V shed 5 bases and J shed 3 bases, with 17 bases lying between them. The CDR3 is 15 amino acids. CDR3 sequence: CASSVGAGRNYEQYF. The CDR3 bases are TGTGCCAGCAGTGTTGGGGCAGGGAGAAACTACGAGCAGTACTTC.

This clonotype was counted many times. The chain employs TRBV7-6 and TRBJ1-1, with 7 positions matching TRBD1. The CDR3 is made up of 14 amino acids. Germline values: CDR1 SGHVS, CDR2 FNYEAQ. The V and J ends lost 5 bases and 1 base, in that order; junction bases with no gene match: 4. The CDR3 sequence is CASSPGGPNTEAFF. The CDR3 DNA reads TGTGCCAGCAGCCCAGGGGGTCCGAACACTGAAGCTTTCTTT.

Ten or more counts support this clonotype. The V call is TRBV7-2, the J call TRBJ2-1; D remains unclear. In germline, CDR1 is SGHTA, CDR2 FQGNSA. This CDR3 comprises 16 residues. The V end was cut by 1 base, the J end by 8 bases, with 18 bases between. CDR3 coding DNA: TGTGCCAGCAGCTTAGGTGAGACTCCCCTGCTGGATGAGCAGTTCTTC. Residues: CASSLGETPLLDEQFF.

This clonotype was detected a few times. The chain recombines TRBV20-1 with TRBJ2-3, with D uncertain. V lost 6 bases and J lost 4, with 17 bases in between. The CDR3 length is 14 residues. The germline gives CDR1 DFQATT, CDR2 SNEGSKA (reference sequence). The CDR3 nucleotides are TGCAGTGCCAGACGCCGGTTTGGGGCAGATACGCAGTATTTT. Translated, it gives CSARRRFGADTQYF.

This clonotype was counted at least ten times. The chain combines TRBV12-3 or TRBV12-4 with TRBJ2-3; D gene unclear. The CDR3 length is 12 residues. V lost 7 bases and J 6 bases, leaving 11 bases between the germline ends. The CDR3 DNA is TGTGCCAGCAAGCCCGCCTTGGATACGCAGTATTTT. This encodes CASKPALDTQYF.

This clonotype came up a few times. V and J are TRBV30 and TRBJ1-1, with D uncertain. CDR1 GTSNPN and CDR2 SVGIG come from the germline V gene (reference sequence). The CDR3 has 10 amino acids. The V and J ends lost 2 bases and 6 bases respectively, with 4 bases between them. The CDR3 nucleotides read TGTGCCTGGAGTCAGGCTGAAGCTTTCTTT. This gives the protein CAWSQAEAFF.

This clonotype has ten or more counts. V gene TRBV7-2 combines with J gene TRBJ2-3; D not resolved. This CDR3 region has 12 residues. Germline V gives CDR1 SGHTA, CDR2 FQGNSA. The V end was cut by 5 bases, the J end by 2 bases, with 5 bases between. CDR3 sequence (DNA): TGTGCCAGCAGCAGTAACACAGATACGCAGTATTTT. This translates into CASSSNTDTQYF.

This chain uses TRBV20-1 with TRBJ1-1, with 7 bases matching TRBD1. Germline CDR1 and CDR2: DFQATT and SNEGSKA (reference sequence). The length of the CDR3 is 15 residues. Unmatched junction bases numbered 16, after V lost 6 bases and J lost 6 bases. CDR3 amino acids: CSAKIFGQEGSEAFF. The CDR3 nucleotides are TGCAGTGCCAAGATCTTCGGACAGGAGGGCTCTGAAGCTTTCTTT.

This clonotype has a count of ten or more. J is TRBJ2-2 and V is TRBV7-8; 8 bases are shared with TRBD2. Germline V lookup: CDR1 SGHVS, CDR2 FQNEAQ. Trimming removed 0 bases from V and 5 bases from J; junction bases left unmatched: 5. There are 16 residues in the CDR3. The CDR3 reads CASSLAQASGTGELFF. CDR3 sequence (DNA): TGTGCCAGCAGCTTAGCCCAGGCTAGCGGGACCGGGGAGCTGTTTTTT.

This clonotype appeared many times. This rearrangement joins TRBV11-3 to TRBJ1-3, with D possibly matching TRBD1 (6 bases). The CDR3 spans 17 residues. The V end lost 5 bases, the J end lost 4 bases, and 21 bases lay between the germline ends. Germline CDR1 and CDR2: SGHNT and YENEEA. The CDR3 coding sequence is TGTGCCAGCAGCCCCAGGGGACCCGGGGCGTCGGGAAACACCATATATTTT. This gives the protein CASSPRGPGASGNTIYF. The full variable domain, its missing parts supplied by reference TRBV11-3 and TRBJ1-3, is EAGVVQSPRYKIIEKKQPVAFWCNPISGHNTLYWYLQNLGQGPELLIRYENEEAVDDSQLPKDRFSAERLKGVDSTLKIQPAELGDSAVYLCASSPRGPGASGNTIYFGEGSWLTVV.

This clonotype was counted ten times or more. This sequence joins TRBV7-2 and TRBJ2-3, with D maybe TRBD2 (7 bases). The CDR3 extends over 15 amino acids. V gave up 5 bases and J gave up 2 bases, with 14 bases separating them. CDR1 is SGHTA, CDR2 FQGNSA, per germline. Here the CDR3 DNA reads TGTGCCAGCAGCCCGGGGGGACATCTCACAGATACGCAGTATTTT. It yields the protein CASSPGGHLTDTQYF.

The genes are TRBV28 and TRBJ2-3, with D possibly matching TRBD2 (7 bases). CDR3 length equals 17 residues. V lost 4 bases, J lost 0 bases, and 17 bases lay in between. The germline CDR1 and CDR2 sequences are MDHEN and SYDVKM. This chain's CDR3 is CASSSARGGFSTDTQYF. CDR3 DNA sequence: TGTGCCAGCAGTTCCGCGAGGGGGGGATTTAGCACAGATACGCAGTATTTT.

The J gene is TRBJ1-4, the V gene TRBV6-2 or TRBV6-3; no reliable D call. This CDR3 is 13 amino acids long. V lost 2 bases to trimming and J lost 5 bases, with 6 bases between them. Germline-derived CDR1 and CDR2 are MNHEY and SVGEGT. The CDR3 DNA is TGTGCCAGCAGTTACACGGGAAATGAAAAACTGTTTTTT. Its translation is CASSYTGNEKLFF.

This chain joins TRBV7-9 and TRBJ2-7; 13 bases map to TRBD2. The V gene end was trimmed by 5 bases and the J gene end by 4 bases; junction bases not matched to a gene: 11. The CDR3 length is 17 residues. The germline gives CDR1 SEHNR, CDR2 FQNEAQ (reference sequence). The CDR3 is CASSPTSGGAISYEQYF. The CDR3 region has the DNA TGTGCCAGCAGCCCCACTAGCGGGGGGGCCATCTCGTACGAGCAGTACTTC.

This clonotype was recorded many times. CDR3 region: CASSFRTGTQPQHF. CDR3 nucleotide sequence: TGTGCCAGCAGTTTCCGGACAGGGACTCAGCCCCAGCATTTT. The J gene is TRBJ1-5, the V gene TRBV12-3 or TRBV12-4; 8 bases are a match to TRBD1. V lost 3 bases to trimming and J lost 6 bases; unmatched junction nucleotides: 4. The CDR3 consists of 14 residues.

This clonotype was counted ten times or more. The chain is built from TRBV27 and TRBJ2-1; 12 bases are a match to TRBD2. Trimming at V came to 7 bases and at J to 7 bases, leaving 8 bases not matched to a gene. The CDR3 has 15 amino acids. CDR1 and CDR2 from the germline V gene are MNHEY and SMNVEV (reference sequence). The CDR3 DNA is TGTGCCAGCACCCTGGGACTAGCGGGCCATAATGAGCAGTTCTTC. It yields the protein CASTLGLAGHNEQFF.

This rearrangement joins TRBV12-3 or TRBV12-4 to TRBJ2-3, with no clear D. The CDR3 spans 12 residues. Trimming took off 1 base at V and 7 bases at J, with 6 bases between the two ends. CDR3 in amino acids: CASSLGTHTQYF. The CDR3 bases are TGTGCCAGCAGTTTAGGGACCCATACGCAGTATTTT.

In this sample, this clonotype turned up a few times. The chain recombines TRBV7-8 with TRBJ2-7; D gene ambiguous. CDR3 length: 14 residues. Germline loops: CDR1 SGHVS, CDR2 FQNEAQ. Trimming left V 4 bases short and J 2 bases short, with 12 bases between. The CDR3 spells CASSSTSVTYEQYF. The CDR3 DNA reads as TGTGCCAGCAGCTCCACGTCGGTAACCTACGAGCAGTACTTC.